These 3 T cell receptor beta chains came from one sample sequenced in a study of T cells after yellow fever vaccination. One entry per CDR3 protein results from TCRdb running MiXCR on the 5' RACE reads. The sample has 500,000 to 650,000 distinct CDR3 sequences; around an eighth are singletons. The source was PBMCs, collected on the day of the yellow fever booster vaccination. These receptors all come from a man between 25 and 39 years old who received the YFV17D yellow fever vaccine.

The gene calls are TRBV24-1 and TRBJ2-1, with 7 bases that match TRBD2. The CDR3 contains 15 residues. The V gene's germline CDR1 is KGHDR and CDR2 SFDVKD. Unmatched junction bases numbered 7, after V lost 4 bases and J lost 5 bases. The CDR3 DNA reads TGTGCCACCAGTGAGAGGTCTAGCGGAAACAATGAGCAGTTCTTC. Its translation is CATSERSSGNNEQFF.

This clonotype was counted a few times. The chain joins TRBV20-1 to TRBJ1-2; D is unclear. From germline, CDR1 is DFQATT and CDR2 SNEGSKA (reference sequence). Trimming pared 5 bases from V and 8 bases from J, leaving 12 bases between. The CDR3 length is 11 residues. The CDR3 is CSAGGWRGYTF. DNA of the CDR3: TGCAGTGCTGGAGGTTGGCGGGGCTACACCTTC.

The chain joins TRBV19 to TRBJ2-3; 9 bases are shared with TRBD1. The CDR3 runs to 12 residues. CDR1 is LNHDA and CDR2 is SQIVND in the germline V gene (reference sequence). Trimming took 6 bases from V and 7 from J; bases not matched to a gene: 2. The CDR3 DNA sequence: TGTGCCAGTAGACAGGGGGCTTATACGCAGTATTTT. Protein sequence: CASRQGAYTQYF.